The T cell receptor (beta chain) under discussion was sequenced for a study of early T cells in non-severe SARS-CoV-2 infection. Points from the study as a whole: Clonotype matching in VDJdb favored anti-spike CD8 responses and did not capture private and CD4 specificities.

Unique molecular identifiers tagged individual cDNA molecules. TCRdb reprocessed the 5' RACE reads via MiXCR and lists one record per CDR3 protein. This sample carries tens of thousands of distinct CDR3 sequences, about an eighth of them seen once, and the ten largest clones take 1.4%. The CDR3 spans 12 residues. The germline V gene has CDR1 SGHVS and CDR2 FQNEAQ. The V end lost 5 bases, the J end lost 9 bases, and 14 bases lay between the germline ends. Worth noting for this clonotype: Its specificity is unknown.

Material for sequencing was whole blood. This TCR was recovered from an adult who was a healthcare worker with PCR-confirmed SARS-CoV-2 infection or an uninfected control (not recorded which). The V and J genes are TRBV7-8 and TRBJ2-7; maybe TRBD2 (6 bases). DNA of the CDR3: TGTGCCAGCAGCACTGCGGGGCAGTCGCAGTACTTC. Its protein product is CASSTAGQSQYF.